This T cell receptor beta chain was recovered during a study of T-cell memory formation after mild COVID-19. Study-wide points: Clonal second-wave expansions that peaked on day 37 had unconfirmed SARS-CoV-2 specificity. Pre-infection memory harbored some responding clones, suggesting cross-reactive memory joined. CD8+ contracting clones occupied EMRA, while CD4+ ones occupied mainly CM and EM. Later expanders leaned toward CD4+, whereas clones contracting from day 15 to 85 were balanced CD4/CD8.

A single record per CDR3 protein comes from TCRdb applying MiXCR to the 5' RACE reads. The profile shows about 600,000 distinct CDR3 sequences, 20% to 25% of them singletons. Only a few counts were recorded for this clonotype. Antigen specificity is unknown. Trimming cost V 2 bases and J 0 bases, with 11 bases left between them. Germline CDR1 is DFQATT and CDR2 is SNEGSKA (reference sequence). CDR3 size: 15 residues. The sequencing sample was made of PBMCs or a T cell subset sorted from them (not recorded which). The receptor was derived from an adult woman who had mild COVID-19 (a few samples of this study predate the infection). Cell type and time point are not known. The rearrangement uses TRBV20-1 and TRBJ2-1; D might be TRBD2 (5 bases). The DNA for the CDR3 is TGCAGTGCTAGAACCAGCGGCCTCTCCTACAATGAGCAGTTCTTC. Translated, it gives CSARTSGLSYNEQFF.